These 24 T cell receptor beta chains were all obtained from the same sample, sequenced in a study of T cell repertoires in cytomegalovirus infection. TCRdb reprocessed the reads with MiXCR, giving one entry per CDR3 protein. Found here are over 200,000 distinct CDR3 sequences, roughly 13% of them singletons; the top ten hold 8.5% to 10%. The sequenced sample consisted of PBMCs. The receptors originated from a human donor in good health (CMV status not recorded). Some clones in this sample may be carry-over from other donors' samples.

This clonotype was picked up many times. The gene calls are TRBV12-3 or TRBV12-4 and TRBJ2-7; D uncertain. Trimming took 3 bases from V and 1 from J, leaving 13 bases between them. The CDR3 loop spans 15 amino acids. This chain's CDR3 is CASSFKVPNSYEQYF. CDR3 DNA: TGTGCCAGCAGTTTTAAGGTCCCGAATTCCTACGAGCAGTACTTC.

J is TRBJ2-1 and V is TRBV7-2; 9 nucleotides match TRBD2. Per germline, CDR1 SGHTA and CDR2 FQGNSA. V gave up 1 base and J gave up 5 bases; unmatched junction bases: 6. The CDR3 extends over 16 amino acids. The CDR3, as DNA: TGTGCCAGCAGCTTAGAGAGGGCGGGAGGGAACAATGAGCAGTTCTTC. This gives the protein CASSLERAGGNNEQFF.

This clonotype was observed at least ten times. V and J are TRBV12-3 or TRBV12-4 and TRBJ2-1; TRBD2 agrees at 11 bases. The CDR3 sequence is 15 residues long. The V gene end was trimmed by 1 base and the J gene end by 9 bases; junction bases not matched to a gene: 5. This CDR3 reads CASSLGVAGGTEQFF. The CDR3 coding sequence is TGTGCCAGCAGTTTAGGGGTAGCGGGGGGGACTGAGCAGTTCTTC.

J is TRBJ2-7 and V is TRBV28; D ambiguous. The V gene lost 2 bases and the J gene lost 1 base, with 9 bases spanning the gap. CDR1 MDHEN and CDR2 SYDVKM come from the germline V gene. The CDR3 consists of 14 residues. As DNA, the CDR3 is TGTGCCAGCAGTTTAGGGCGCAGGTCCTACGAGCAGTACTTC. Translation: CASSLGRRSYEQYF.

Ten or more counts support this clonotype. This chain joins TRBV7-9 and TRBJ2-7; 9 bases are a match to TRBD2. Germline loops: CDR1 SEHNR, CDR2 FQNEAQ (reference sequence). Losses at the gene ends were 5 bases for V and 4 bases for J; bases not matched to a gene: 9. CDR3 length equals 15 residues. The DNA for the CDR3 is TGTGCCAGCAGCACCGCGTGGACTAGCGATTACGAGCAGTACTTC. Translated: CASSTAWTSDYEQYF.

This chain uses TRBV7-6 with TRBJ2-6, with 8 bases identical to TRBD1. The CDR3 totals 20 residues. J lost 0 bases, V lost 1 base, and 11 bases had no gene match. Germline V CDR1 and CDR2: SGHVS, FNYEAQ. CDR3 loop: CASSLGGQGAVNSGANVLTF. The CDR3 nucleotides are TGTGCCAGCAGCTTAGGCGGACAGGGAGCGGTTAACTCTGGGGCCAACGTCCTGACTTTC.

The CDR3 sequence: CASSLEGQNTGELFF. CDR3 nucleotides: TGCGCCAGCAGCTTGGAGGGACAGAACACCGGGGAGCTGTTTTTT. V gene TRBV5-1 combines with J gene TRBJ2-2; D might be TRBD1 (6 bases). CDR1 is SGHRS and CDR2 is YFSETQ in the germline V gene. Trimming removed 0 bases at V and 1 base at J, with 7 bases between. The CDR3 length is 15 residues.

The chain recombines TRBV7-2 with TRBJ2-7; maybe TRBD2 (5 bases). The germline gives CDR1 SGHTA, CDR2 FQGNSA. The CDR3 covers 13 residues. The V and J ends lost 1 base and 6 bases respectively, with 10 bases between them. The CDR3 loop reads CASSLDSRGEQYF. DNA of the CDR3: TGTGCCAGCAGCTTAGACTCACGGGGCGAGCAGTACTTC.

This clonotype was detected many times. The V gene is TRBV7-6, the J gene TRBJ1-3; no reliable D call. The V end lost 1 base, the J end lost 2 bases, and 12 bases lay between the germline ends. There are 16 residues in the CDR3. CDR1 is SGHVS and CDR2 is FNYEAQ in the germline V gene. The DNA of the CDR3 is TGTGCCAGCAGCTTAGGGACCCCGGGAACTGGAAACACCATATATTTT. This sequence encodes CASSLGTPGTGNTIYF.

This clonotype has more than one count but fewer than ten. The V gene is TRBV2, the J gene TRBJ1-4; tentative D call: TRBD1 (5 bases). Trimming took off 6 bases at V and 0 bases at J, with 14 bases between the two ends. CDR3 length: 16 residues. Germline-derived CDR1 and CDR2 are SNHLY and FYNNEI. This CDR3 is CASRTPGLATNEKLFF. CDR3 in DNA: TGTGCCAGCAGAACACCAGGGCTTGCAACTAATGAAAAACTGTTTTTT. The variable domain in full, completed from reference TRBV2 and TRBJ1-4, reads EPEVTQTPSHQVTQMGQEVILRCVPISNHLYFYWYRQILGQKVEFLVSFYNNEISEKSEIFDDQFSVERPDGSNFTLKIRSTKLEDSAMYFCASRTPGLATNEKLFFGSGTQLSVL.

The V call is TRBV13, the J call TRBJ2-1; no firm D call. This CDR3 region has 16 residues. CDR1 and CDR2 (germline): PRHDT, FYEKMQ (reference sequence). V lost 5 bases, J lost 7 bases, and 21 bases lay in between. CDR3 amino acids: CASSPRVAAGLNEQFF. CDR3 bases: TGTGCCAGCAGCCCCCGGGTAGCCGCCGGGTTAAATGAGCAGTTCTTC.

This clonotype was recorded many times. The V call is TRBV5-1, the J call TRBJ2-1; 7 bases are a match to TRBD1. The germline CDR1 and CDR2 sequences are SGHRS and YFSETQ. J lost 9 bases, V lost 6 bases, and 6 bases had no gene match. The CDR3 loop spans 12 amino acids. The CDR3: CASNTGVGEQFF. CDR3 DNA sequence: TGCGCCAGCAACACAGGGGTTGGTGAGCAGTTCTTC.

This clonotype was picked up a small number of times. The chain links TRBV5-5 to TRBJ2-7; D possibly corresponds to TRBD1 (6 bases). This CDR3 has 14 amino acids. Between the trimmed V and J ends, which lost 4 bases and 3 bases, there was a span of 14 bases. Germline V gene data show CDR1 as SGHKS and CDR2 as YYEKEE (reference sequence). The CDR3: CASSPQGLGYEQYF. The CDR3 DNA follows: TGTGCCAGCAGCCCGCAGGGGTTAGGCTACGAGCAGTACTTC.

At least ten counts were recorded for this clonotype. The rearrangement links TRBV7-2 to TRBJ1-5; D ambiguous. The germline gives CDR1 SGHTA, CDR2 FQGNSA. V lost 6 bases to trimming and J lost 0 bases, with 6 bases between them. The CDR3 totals 13 residues. CDR3 amino acids: CASSMDSNQPQHF. Here the CDR3 DNA reads TGTGCCAGCAGTATGGATAGCAATCAGCCCCAGCATTTT.

This clonotype was counted only a few times. This rearrangement joins TRBV5-4 to TRBJ2-1; D possibly matches TRBD1 or TRBD2 (5 bases each). The V end was cut by 5 bases, the J end by 8 bases, with 17 bases between. Germline assignment: CDR1 SGHNT and CDR2 YYREEE (reference sequence). This CDR3 region has 14 residues. In nucleotides, the CDR3 is TGTGCCAGCAGTAACCCCGGGACCCCTCATGAGCAGTTCTTC. Its translation is CASSNPGTPHEQFF. Full variable domain (remainder filled in from reference TRBV5-4 and TRBJ2-1): ETGVTQSPTHLIKTRGQQVTLRCSSQSGHNTVSWYQQALGQGPQFIFQYYREEENGRGNFPPRFSGLQFPNYSSELNVNALELDDSALYLCASSNPGTPHEQFFGPGTRLTVL.

This clonotype has just a few counts. The V gene is TRBV20-1, the J gene TRBJ1-2, with no clear D. V gave up 3 bases and J gave up 8 bases, with 13 bases separating them. The CDR3 contains 12 residues. In germline, CDR1 is DFQATT, CDR2 SNEGSKA (reference sequence). The CDR3 region is CSASLGLSGYTF. The CDR3 DNA follows: TGCAGTGCTAGCCTAGGGTTATCGGGCTACACCTTC.

This clonotype showed up many times. The gene calls are TRBV7-2 and TRBJ2-3; perhaps TRBD2 as D (6 bases). V was clipped by 5 bases and J by 6 bases, with 18 bases between them. Germline CDR1 is SGHTA and CDR2 is FQGNSA. CDR3 length equals 15 residues. This CDR3 is CASSPGGAGEDTQYF. CDR3 coding DNA: TGTGCCAGCAGCCCCGGAGGGGCTGGGGAGGATACGCAGTATTTT.

Many counts were recorded for this clonotype. The gene calls are TRBV27 and TRBJ2-1, with 15 bases that match TRBD2. Germline V gives CDR1 MNHEY, CDR2 SMNVEV (reference sequence). This CDR3 spans 17 amino acids. Trimming at V came to 7 bases and at J to 1 base, leaving 5 bases not matched to a gene. The CDR3 protein is CASIGLAGGPSYNEQFF. The CDR3 DNA reads as TGTGCCAGCATCGGACTAGCGGGAGGGCCGTCCTACAATGAGCAGTTCTTC.

This clonotype was counted only a few times. The chain recombines TRBV6-6 with TRBJ1-2; the D is unclear. Germline V CDR1 and CDR2: MNHNY, SVGAGI (reference sequence). V lost 6 bases and J 8 bases, leaving 10 bases between the germline ends. This CDR3 has 11 amino acids. The CDR3 region has the DNA TGTGCCAGCAGGGGAGACGGAGGCTACACCTTC. This codes for CASRGDGGYTF.

The chain employs TRBV2 and TRBJ1-1, with TRBD1 matching over 7 bases. The trim removed 6 bases at V and 0 bases at J, leaving 10 bases unmatched. Germline V gene lookup returns CDR1 SNHLY and CDR2 FYNNEI. CDR3 size: 16 residues. CDR3 DNA sequence: TGTGCCAGCAGGAGCGGCTTGGGACAGCTGAACACTGAAGCTTTCTTT. Its translation is CASRSGLGQLNTEAFF.

This clonotype was seen only a few times. This sequence joins TRBV14 and TRBJ2-2, with D unresolved. The ends were cut back, 2 bases at V and 1 base at J, with 2 bases in the middle. The length of the CDR3 is 13 residues. Germline V lookup: CDR1 SGHDN, CDR2 FVKESK. The CDR3 nucleotides are TGTGCCAGCAGCCAATTGAACACCGGGGAGCTGTTTTTT. Protein sequence: CASSQLNTGELFF.

The sample holds a few counts of this clonotype. The V call is TRBV10-3, the J call TRBJ2-7, with TRBD2 matching over 7 bases. V was pared by 2 bases and J by 1 base, with 8 bases of the junction left unmatched. Germline CDR1 is ENHRY and CDR2 is SYGVKD. CDR3 length: 16 residues. CDR3 residues: CAISEEGGSPSYEQYF. The CDR3 region has the DNA TGTGCCATCAGTGAGGAGGGAGGGAGTCCATCCTACGAGCAGTACTTC.

This clonotype occurred many times. The V call is TRBV4-1, the J call TRBJ2-2; 10 nucleotides line up with TRBD2. The germline CDR1 and CDR2 sequences are MGHRA and YSYEKL. V was clipped by 2 bases and J by 6 bases; unmatched bases: 9. The CDR3 totals 17 residues. In DNA form, the CDR3 reads TGCGCCAGCAGCCAAAAAACCGGGACTAGCGTCTCCGGGGAGCTGTTTTTT. This translates into CASSQKTGTSVSGELFF.

This clonotype was counted between two and nine times. The DNA for the CDR3 is TGTGCCAGCAGCTTAGATTCCAGACCTCTCGTCGAGCAGTACTTC. It specifies CASSLDSRPLVEQYF. The chain couples TRBV7-3 to TRBJ2-7; D is undetermined. Germline values: CDR1 SGHTA, CDR2 FQGTGA. CDR3 size: 15 residues. Trimming removed 2 bases from V and 6 bases from J, with 17 bases in between.